This TCR beta chain was identified in a study of Ad26.COV2.S vaccination and SARS-CoV-2 variants. As for the study in general: Once, or twice with 56 days between doses, Ad26.COV2.S was given intramuscularly.

Libraries were prepared by immunoSEQ multiplex PCR; TCRdb keeps only in-frame clonotypes and omits some of them. The table records about 430,000 clones, 80% to 95% of them present only once. Treatment specified: around 19 received Ad26.COV2.S at low or high dose, single or two shots; five or six received placebo; per-sample allocation not given. All samples were drawn on day 63, counting from the first vaccine or placebo injection. The germline V gene has CDR1 SEHNR and CDR2 FQNEAQ (reference sequence). CDR3 length: 17 amino acids. Trimming took off 4 bases at V and 2 bases at J, with 17 bases between the two ends.

This receptor was taken from a person between 18 and 65 years old who received the Ad26.COV2.S COVID-19 vaccine or a placebo. Here the sequenced sample was peripheral blood, taken in a trial of Ad26.COV2.S vaccine versus placebo. This sequence joins TRBV7-9 and TRBJ2-2; D not certain. DNA of the CDR3: TGTGCCAGCAGCTCTGATCGAGAGCCCCCTAACACCGGGGAGCTGTTTTTT. Protein: CASSSDREPPNTGELFF.